The source of this TCR beta chain is a study of T-cell reconstitution after alpha-beta-depleted transplantation in children. The TCRbeta library incorporated unique molecular identifiers. In TCRdb, the PCR reads were re-called with MiXCR into one record per CDR3 protein. The data hold about 76,000 distinct CDR3 sequences, with roughly 14% observed a single time. Study findings and constraints: Counts and diversity of T cells one year after transplant came mostly from newly produced T cells.

Concerning this clonotype itself: Its antigen remains unknown.

The V gene's germline CDR1 is SEHNR and CDR2 FQNEAQ (reference sequence). The CDR3 length is 15 residues. V was pared by 0 bases and J by 7 bases, with 15 bases between. This chain uses TRBV7-9 with TRBJ1-2, with a tentative D call TRBD1 (6 bases). The clonotype was recovered from a male patient under 10 years old who had a stem cell transplant for acute lymphoblastic leukemia, so the T cells may come from the graft donor. Sample: PBMCs, mostly from graft donor cells, taken 180 days after TCRalphabeta/CD19-depleted stem cell transplant. CDR3 bases: TGTGCCAGCAGCTTAGCCGGGGGGGCTGGTGGTGGCTACACCTTC. Its translation is CASSLAGGAGGGYTF. The variable domain in full, with the rest retrieved from reference TRBV7-9 and TRBJ1-2, is DTGVSQNPRHKITKRGQNVTFRCDPISEHNRLYWYRQTLGQGPEFLTYFQNEAQLEKSRLLSDRFSAERPKGSFSTLEIQRTEQGDSAMYLCASSLAGGAGGGYTFGSGTRLTVV.